This T cell receptor beta chain was identified in a study of blood T cell repertoires in COVID-19. Assay used: immunoSEQ multiplex PCR; TCRdb lists only in-frame clones, some missing. This table holds about 110,000 clones, more than 80% found once. Germline V gene sequence: CDR1 DFQATT, CDR2 SNEGSKA (reference sequence). The CDR3 covers 14 residues. The V and J ends lost 3 bases and 1 base respectively, with 10 bases between them. This TCR was sampled from a human donor in a cohort sampled during active COVID-19. The chain carries TRBV20-1 and TRBJ1-3; maybe TRBD1 (5 bases). The specimen was peripheral blood. The CDR3 here is CSASITGSGNTIYF. The CDR3 DNA follows: TGCAGTGCTAGTATAACAGGATCTGGAAACACCATATATTTT.